This note documents a single T cell receptor (beta chain) sequence. The antigen is undetermined. Assay: immunoSEQ multiplex PCR; the TCRdb copy retains only in-frame clones and omits some. The data contain roughly 200,000 clones, just over 85% of them singletons. The data were obtained in a study of T cell responses to AZD1222 COVID-19 vaccine. Whole-study context: Pooling covered second doses at about 4 or about 12 weeks.

Study-level results: Nearly half of unique spike-specific TCRs reportedly avoided B.1.351 and B.1.1.7 mutated regions. Donors were largely white British and mainly female; clonal diversity was possibly underestimated.

CDR1 SGHNT and CDR2 YENEEA come from the germline V gene. The V end lost 1 base, the J end lost 0 bases, and 8 bases lay between the germline ends. The CDR3 is made up of 15 amino acids. The receptor's source is an adult in good health. The sequences come from peripheral blood, collected on day 0 of AZD1222 vaccination. The chain links TRBV11-3 to TRBJ2-3; maybe TRBD2 (6 bases). CDR3 DNA: TGTGCCAGCAGCTTAGTCGCGGGGAGCACAGATACGCAGTATTTT. Translating gives CASSLVAGSTDTQYF.